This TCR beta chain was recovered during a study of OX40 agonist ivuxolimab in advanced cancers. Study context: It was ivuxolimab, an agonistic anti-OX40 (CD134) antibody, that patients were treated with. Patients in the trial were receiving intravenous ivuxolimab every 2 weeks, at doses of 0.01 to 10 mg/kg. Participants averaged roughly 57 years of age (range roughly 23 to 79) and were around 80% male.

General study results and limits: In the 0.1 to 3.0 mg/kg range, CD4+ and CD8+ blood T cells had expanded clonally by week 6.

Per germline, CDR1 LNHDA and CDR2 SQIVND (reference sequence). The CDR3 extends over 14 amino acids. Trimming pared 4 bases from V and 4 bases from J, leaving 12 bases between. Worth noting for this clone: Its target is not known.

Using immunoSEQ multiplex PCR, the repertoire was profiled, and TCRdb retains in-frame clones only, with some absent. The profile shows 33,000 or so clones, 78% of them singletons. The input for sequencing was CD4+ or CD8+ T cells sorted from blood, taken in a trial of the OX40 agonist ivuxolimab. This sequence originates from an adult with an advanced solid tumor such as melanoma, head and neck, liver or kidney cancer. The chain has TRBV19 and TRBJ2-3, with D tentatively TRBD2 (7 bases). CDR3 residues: CASSTGRGSDTQYF. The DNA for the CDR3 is TGTGCCAGTAGTACAGGGAGGGGGTCAGATACGCAGTATTTT.